This entry lists 32 T cell receptor beta chains sequenced from one sample in a study of T cells in Graves' hyperthyroidism and ophthalmopathy. RNA transcripts provided the source from which TCR beta CDR3 regions were amplified. Using the HTBI primer set, a first-round RT-PCR was run on the TCR CDR3. TCRdb independently ran MiXCR on the multiplex PCR reads; one entry per CDR3 protein. This table holds over 300,000 distinct CDR3 sequences, around 13% found once. Sequences were obtained from blood. The receptor set was obtained from a woman aged 40 to 55 with Graves' ophthalmopathy.

Only a few counts were recorded for this clonotype. This could be a read error, since a much larger clone is one nucleotide away. No conserved phenylalanine or tryptophan is present at the end of the CDR3, so a read error is the likely explanation. The chain joins TRBV24-1 to TRBJ1-5; 8 nucleotides match TRBD1. J was trimmed by 3 bases and V by 7 bases; bases with no gene match: 1. The germline V gene has CDR1 KGHDR and CDR2 SFDVKD. CDR3 length: 13 residues. CDR3 loop: CATRDRDNQPQHL. The DNA for the CDR3 is TGTGCCACCAGGGACAGGGACAATCAGCCCCAGCATCTT.

V gene TRBV5-1 combines with J gene TRBJ2-2; D might be TRBD1 (6 bases). V dropped 3 bases and J dropped 5 bases, with 11 bases sitting between them. CDR3 size: 14 residues. Germline CDR1 and CDR2: SGHRS and YFSETQ. CDR3 sequence reads: CASSWGQGTGELFF. CDR3 sequence (DNA): TGCGCCAGCAGCTGGGGGCAGGGTACCGGGGAGCTGTTTTTT.

This clonotype was seen at least ten times. This chain links TRBV24-1 with TRBJ2-1, with D possibly matching TRBD2 (5 bases). This CDR3 spans 14 amino acids. The germline V gene has CDR1 KGHDR and CDR2 SFDVKD. The germline V and J ends were trimmed by 1 base and 6 bases, with 9 bases remaining between them. Here the CDR3 DNA reads TGTGCCACCAGTGATTTCGTAGGGAGCAATGAGCAGTTCTTC. It yields the protein CATSDFVGSNEQFF.

This clonotype was counted at least ten times. Relative to the germline gene, one junction end is altered; a read error may explain this. V usage is TRBV7-7 and J usage is TRBJ2-1; TRBD1 agrees at 7 bases. The CDR3 covers 15 residues. Germline V lookup: CDR1 SSHAT, CDR2 FNYEAQ (reference sequence). Here the CDR3 reads CASSLGQPLTHEQFF. The CDR3, as DNA: TGTGCTAGCAGCTTGGGACAGCCATTAACCCATGAGCAGTTCTTC.

This clonotype was seen a handful of times. This may arise from a read error, as a much more abundant clone is one base away. This chain connects TRBV10-3 to TRBJ2-1; 9 nucleotides align to TRBD1. Germline V gene data show CDR1 as ENHRY and CDR2 as SYGVKD. CDR3 length: 15 residues. Written as DNA, the CDR3 is TGTGCCATCAGTGAGCCAGGACAGGGGCGCAGGGAGCAGTGCTTC. Amino acids: CAISEPGQGRREQCF.

This clonotype was seen a handful of times. The DNA of the CDR3 is TGTGCCAGCAGCTTAGGGATAAGGGGCGAGGCTTTCTTT. It yields the protein CASSLGIRGEAFF. This chain connects TRBV7-9 to TRBJ1-1, with D perhaps matching TRBD1 (5 bases). The CDR3 is 13 residues long. The V end lost 1 base, the J end lost 11 bases, and 14 bases lay between the germline ends. Germline-derived CDR1 and CDR2 are SEHNR and FQNEAQ (reference sequence).

The rearrangement links TRBV6-1 to TRBJ2-2; 7 nucleotides match TRBD1. Germline values: CDR1 MNHNS, CDR2 SASEGT. The V segment lost 7 bases and the J segment 7 bases; nucleotides outside the gene matches: 6. The CDR3 runs to 13 residues. The CDR3 loop is CASTTGAVGELFF. CDR3 coding DNA: TGTGCCAGCACCACAGGGGCTGTCGGGGAGCTGTTTTTT.

Note on this clonotype: A much bigger clone sits one base away, suggesting this may be a read error. No conserved phenylalanine or tryptophan is present at the end of the CDR3, so a read error is the likely explanation. CDR3: CASSSGQTNTGELFS. The CDR3 coding sequence is TGCGCCAGCAGTTCGGGGCAGACGAACACCGGGGAGCTGTTTTCT. The chain joins TRBV5-1 to TRBJ2-2; D is perhaps TRBD1 or TRBD2 (5 bases each). Per germline, CDR1 SGHRS and CDR2 YFSETQ. This CDR3 is 15 amino acids long. Trimming removed 5 bases at V and 0 bases at J, with 11 bases between.

This chain joins TRBV12-3 or TRBV12-4 and TRBJ1-6, with 11 bases fitting TRBD1. The CDR3 runs to 16 residues. The V and J ends lost 4 bases and 7 bases, in that order; junction bases with no gene match: 6. CDR3 sequence reads: CASSYLGTGGNSPLHF. The CDR3 DNA reads as TGTGCCAGCAGTTATCTTGGGACAGGGGGGAATTCACCCCTCCACTTT.

This clonotype has a count of ten or more. J is TRBJ2-1 and V is TRBV6-1; no definite D call. Germline V gives CDR1 MNHNS, CDR2 SASEGT. The CDR3 has 14 residues. The V end was cut by 3 bases, the J end by 10 bases, with 16 bases between. The CDR3 here is CASSETSVVGEQFF. CDR3 nucleotide sequence: TGTGCCAGCAGTGAGACAAGTGTGGTTGGGGAGCAGTTCTTC.

This clonotype was found many times. V is TRBV6-5 and J is TRBJ2-1, with TRBD2 identical over 11 bases. This CDR3 comprises 17 residues. The ends lost 0 bases at V and 6 bases at J; junction bases unmatched: 7. Germline V gene lookup returns CDR1 MNHEY and CDR2 SVGAGI. The CDR3 here is CASSYSATSGARNEQFF. The CDR3 bases are TGTGCCAGCAGTTACTCCGCGACTAGCGGGGCTCGCAATGAGCAGTTCTTC.

V is TRBV6-1 and J is TRBJ2-3; tentatively, D is TRBD1 or TRBD2 (5 bases each). This CDR3 contains 15 residues. The ends were cut back, 6 bases at V and 0 bases at J, with 13 bases in the middle. Germline CDR1 reads MNHNS; CDR2 reads SASEGT. The CDR3 bases are TGTGCCAGCAGCCTCGGGACGTCGAGCACAGATACGCAGTATTTT. Translating it yields CASSLGTSSTDTQYF.

This chain joins TRBV18 and TRBJ2-1; D may be TRBD2 (7 bases). With 3 bases removed from V and 7 bases from J, the gap between germline ends came to 16 bases. The CDR3 has 15 amino acids. CDR1 KGHSH and CDR2 LQKENI come from the germline V gene. The CDR3 reads CASSPKGGLGNEQFF. The CDR3 region has the DNA TGTGCCAGCTCACCGAAGGGGGGGCTGGGGAATGAGCAGTTCTTC. Using reference TRBV18 and TRBJ2-1 for the parts outside the CDR3, the full variable domain is NAGVMQNPRHLVRRRGQEARLRCSPMKGHSHVYWYRQLPEEGLKFMVYLQKENIIDESGMPKERFSAEFPKEGPSILRIQQVVRGDSAAYFCASSPKGGLGNEQFFGPGTRLTVL.

This clonotype was detected ten times or more. The chain couples TRBV6-1 to TRBJ2-5, with a possible D match to TRBD1 (6 bases). Trimming removed 10 bases from V and 2 bases from J, with 17 bases in between. The CDR3 consists of 14 residues. Germline values: CDR1 MNHNS, CDR2 SASEGT. The DNA for the CDR3 is TGTGCCACCATGAAATACGGGACACAAGAGACCCAGTACTTC. It is translated as CATMKYGTQETQYF.

This clonotype was seen more than once but under ten times. The chain has TRBV2 and TRBJ1-2, with D uncertain. From germline, CDR1 is SNHLY and CDR2 FYNNEI. Trimming took 6 bases from V and 3 from J, leaving 14 bases between them. The CDR3 loop spans 14 amino acids. For the CDR3, the DNA is TGTGCCAGCAGGGAGGCGGGAGTAGACTATGGCTACACCTTC. Translated, it gives CASREAGVDYGYTF. Looking up the rest from reference TRBV2 and TRBJ1-2 gives the full variable domain: EPEVTQTPSHQVTQMGQEVILRCVPISNHLYFYWYRQILGQKVEFLVSFYNNEISEKSEIFDDQFSVERPDGSNFTLKIRSTKLEDSAMYFCASREAGVDYGYTFGSGTRLTVV.

The chain employs TRBV20-1 and TRBJ1-1, with D tentatively TRBD1 (6 bases). Looked up from germline, CDR1 is DFQATT and CDR2 is SNEGSKA (reference sequence). This CDR3 region has 15 residues. V lost 3 bases and J 1 base, leaving 15 bases between the germline ends. In DNA, the CDR3 is TGCAGTGCTAGTCTTGGAGGGGGTCGGAACACTGAAGCTTTCTTT. Translation gives CSASLGGGRNTEAFF.

Worth noting for this clonotype: A much bigger clone sits one base away, suggesting this may be a read error. V usage is TRBV2 and J usage is TRBJ2-5, with 12 bases matching TRBD2. The CDR3 runs to 16 residues. Germline CDR1 is SNHLY and CDR2 is FYNNEI. CDR3 amino acids: CASRGGLAGSKETRYF. CDR3 sequence (DNA): TGTGCCAGCAGGGGAGGACTAGCGGGGTCCAAAGAGACCCGGTACTTC.

This clonotype was recorded many times. The chain employs TRBV10-3 and TRBJ2-5; D is undetermined. V lost 2 bases and J 2 bases, leaving 12 bases between the germline ends. The CDR3 totals 15 residues. The germline V gene has CDR1 ENHRY and CDR2 SYGVKD. The CDR3 DNA reads as TGTGCCATCAGTGAGGTGTTCGGCAGGCAAGAGACCCAGTACTTC. This codes for CAISEVFGRQETQYF.

Many counts were recorded for this clonotype. This chain uses TRBV28 with TRBJ1-2, with D perhaps matching TRBD1 (5 bases). In germline, CDR1 is MDHEN, CDR2 SYDVKM. V was shortened by 6 bases and J by 4 bases, with 21 bases between the two germline ends. The CDR3 totals 16 residues. CDR3 nucleotide sequence: TGTGCCAGCAGCCCTCACGGGCAGGGCCAAGGCTATGGCTACACCTTC. Translation gives CASSPHGQGQGYGYTF.

The rearrangement joins TRBV19 to TRBJ2-1; TRBD2 agrees at 7 bases. The junction had 7 bases not matched to a gene; V was cut back by 0 bases and J by 14 bases. Germline V gene sequence: CDR1 LNHDA, CDR2 SQIVND (reference sequence). The CDR3 has 13 residues. In nucleotides, the CDR3 is TGTGCCAGTAGTATAGAGAGCGGGACTAACGAGTTCTTC. Its translation: CASSIESGTNEFF.

Comment on this clonotype: A much larger clone differs by one base, so this may be a read error. The chain couples TRBV18 to TRBJ2-7; 7 bases fit TRBD2. With V trimmed by 6 bases and J by 3 bases, 8 bases remained unmatched. CDR3 size: 14 residues. Looked up from germline, CDR1 is KGHSH and CDR2 is LQKENI. CDR3 DNA sequence: TGTGCCAGCTCTCCTGGGCAGCGGGACTACGAGCAGTACTTC. Translated: CASSPGQRDYEQYF.

The chain joins TRBV13 to TRBJ2-1; D is unresolved. The germline V and J ends were trimmed by 5 bases and 6 bases, with 17 bases remaining between them. The CDR3 covers 15 residues. CDR1 and CDR2 from the germline V gene are PRHDT and FYEKMQ (reference sequence). The CDR3 loop reads CASSVSPRPFNEQFF. As DNA, the CDR3 is TGTGCCAGCAGCGTTTCCCCCCGGCCTTTCAATGAGCAGTTCTTC.

Concerning this clonotype itself: One junction end disagrees with the germline gene, perhaps due to a read error. The rearrangement links TRBV27 to TRBJ1-3, with a weak D call TRBD1 (5 bases). Germline assignment: CDR1 MNHEY and CDR2 SMNVEV (reference sequence). CDR3 length: 15 amino acids. This CDR3 is CASSGIGGNHPPQDF. Written as DNA, the CDR3 is TGTGCCAGCAGTGGTATTGGGGGGAATCATCCACCTCAAGATTTT.

The CDR3 DNA is TGTGCCAGCAGTGAATATACTAGCGGATCCTACGAGCAGTACTTC. Translating it yields CASSEYTSGSYEQYF. V is TRBV25-1 and J is TRBJ2-7, with 8 bases fitting TRBD2. The CDR3 has 15 amino acids. V shed 0 bases, J shed 1 base, and the junction held 2 bases outside the gene matches. Germline values: CDR1 MGHDK, CDR2 SYGVNS.

This clonotype was seen at least ten times. The chain has TRBV29-1 and TRBJ2-1; D perhaps matches TRBD1 (6 bases). CDR1 and CDR2 (germline): SQVTM, ANQGSEA. The V end was cut by 3 bases, the J end by 3 bases, with 21 bases between. This CDR3 contains 17 residues. The CDR3 DNA is TGCAGCGTTGATGAGATCCCCGGGACATCTAACTACAATGAGCAGTTCTTC. It translates to CSVDEIPGTSNYNEQFF.

This clonotype was counted a few times. The chain uses TRBV7-2 and TRBJ1-5; D call uncertain. Trimming removed 2 bases at V and 6 bases at J, with 11 bases between. The CDR3 length is 14 residues. In germline, CDR1 is SGHTA, CDR2 FQGNSA. The CDR3 nucleotides read TGTGCCAGCAGCTTAAGTAGGAGGTCTCAGCCCCAGCATTTT. Translation: CASSLSRRSQPQHF.

This clonotype came up many times. The rearrangement uses TRBV9 and TRBJ1-2; D gene uncertain. With 2 bases removed from V and 3 bases from J, the gap between germline ends came to 5 bases. The CDR3 sequence is 12 residues long. The germline V gene has CDR1 SGDLS and CDR2 YYNGEE. CDR3 in DNA: TGTGCCAGCAGCGTTAGCCACTATGGCTACACCTTC. This codes for CASSVSHYGYTF. Combining the CDR3 with reference TRBV9 and TRBJ1-2 gives the whole variable domain DSGVTQTPKHLITATGQRVTLRCSPRSGDLSVYWYQQSLDQGLQFLIQYYNGEERAKGNILERFSAQQFPDLHSELNLSSLELGDSALYFCASSVSHYGYTFGSGTRLTVV.

The chain links TRBV7-9 to TRBJ2-3, with D perhaps TRBD1 (5 bases). CDR3 length equals 16 residues. The V end lost 3 bases, the J end lost 1 base, and 14 bases lay between the germline ends. Germline CDR1 reads SEHNR; CDR2 reads FQNEAQ (reference sequence). The CDR3 region is CASSFALTEGTDTQYF. The CDR3 DNA follows: TGTGCCAGCAGCTTTGCGTTGACAGAAGGCACAGATACGCAGTATTTT.

The sample holds many counts of this clonotype. J is TRBJ2-3 and V is TRBV11-2; 13 bases fit TRBD2. This CDR3 region has 15 residues. The V and J ends lost 6 bases and 4 bases, in that order; junction bases with no gene match: 4. Per the germline V gene, CDR1 is SGHAT and CDR2 is FQNNGV. The CDR3 nucleotides read TGTGCCAGCAGAAAGGGACTAGCGGGATCAGATACGCAGTATTTT. Protein product: CASRKGLAGSDTQYF. Drawing the rest from reference TRBV11-2 and TRBJ2-3, the complete variable domain is EAGVAQSPRYKIIEKRQSVAFWCNPISGHATLYWYQQILGQGPKLLIQFQNNGVVDDSQLPKDRFSAERLKGVDSTLKIQPAKLEDSAVYLCASRKGLAGSDTQYFGPGTRLTVL.

Only a few counts were recorded for this clonotype. The V gene is TRBV7-9, the J gene TRBJ2-7; D uncertain. The germline gives CDR1 SEHNR, CDR2 FQNEAQ (reference sequence). V lost 1 base and J 6 bases, leaving 10 bases between the germline ends. This CDR3 is built from 13 residues. CDR3: CASSLGGSAEQYF. The CDR3 DNA is TGTGCCAGCAGCTTAGGCGGATCCGCCGAGCAGTACTTC. Full variable domain (outside the CDR3, taken from reference TRBV7-9 and TRBJ2-7): DTGVSQNPRHKITKRGQNVTFRCDPISEHNRLYWYRQTLGQGPEFLTYFQNEAQLEKSRLLSDRFSAERPKGSFSTLEIQRTEQGDSAMYLCASSLGGSAEQYFGPGTRLTVT.

As for this clonotype: A clone one base away is much larger, so this may be a read error. This chain uses TRBV20-1 with TRBJ2-2; D gene ambiguous. The CDR3 has 12 residues. Trimming removed 6 bases from V and 8 bases from J, with 13 bases in between. Germline values: CDR1 DFQATT, CDR2 SNEGSKA (reference sequence). CDR3 region: CSARKETGELFF. Written as DNA, the CDR3 is TGCAGTGCAAGGAAGGAAACTGGGGAGCTGTTTTTT.

Concerning this clonotype: A much bigger clone sits one base away, suggesting this may be a read error. This chain connects TRBV20-1 to TRBJ2-4; the D gene is possibly TRBD1 (9 bases). This CDR3 is built from 14 residues. The V and J ends lost 7 bases and 2 bases respectively, with 15 bases between them. Germline V CDR1 and CDR2: DFQATT, SNEGSKA (reference sequence). In nucleotides, the CDR3 is TGCAGTGTTAGCGGGACAGGGCCCAAAAACATTCAGTACTTC. It specifies CSVSGTGPKNIQYF.